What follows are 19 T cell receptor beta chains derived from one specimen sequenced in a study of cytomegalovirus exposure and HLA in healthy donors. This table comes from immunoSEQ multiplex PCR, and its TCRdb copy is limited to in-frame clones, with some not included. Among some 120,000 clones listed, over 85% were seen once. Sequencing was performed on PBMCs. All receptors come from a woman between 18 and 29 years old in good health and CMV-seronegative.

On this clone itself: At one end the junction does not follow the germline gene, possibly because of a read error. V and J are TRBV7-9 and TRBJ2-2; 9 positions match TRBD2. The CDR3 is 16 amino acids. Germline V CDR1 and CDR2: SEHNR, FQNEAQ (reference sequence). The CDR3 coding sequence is TGTGCCAGCGGGAGTCGGCTAGCGGGGAACAGCGGGGAGCTGTTTTTT. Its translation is CASGSRLAGNSGELFF.

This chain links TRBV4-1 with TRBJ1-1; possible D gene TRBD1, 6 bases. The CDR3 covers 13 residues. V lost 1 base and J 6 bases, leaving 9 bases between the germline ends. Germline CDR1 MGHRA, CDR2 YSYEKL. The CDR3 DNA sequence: TGCGCCAGCAGCCAAGTAGGGACATCTGAAGCTTTCTTT. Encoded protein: CASSQVGTSEAFF.

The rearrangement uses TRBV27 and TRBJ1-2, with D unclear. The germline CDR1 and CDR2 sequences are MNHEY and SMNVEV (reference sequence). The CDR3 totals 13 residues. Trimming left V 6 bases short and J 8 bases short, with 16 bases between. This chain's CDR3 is CASRTLSGSGYTF. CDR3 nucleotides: TGTGCCAGCAGAACGCTCTCAGGATCCGGCTACACCTTC.

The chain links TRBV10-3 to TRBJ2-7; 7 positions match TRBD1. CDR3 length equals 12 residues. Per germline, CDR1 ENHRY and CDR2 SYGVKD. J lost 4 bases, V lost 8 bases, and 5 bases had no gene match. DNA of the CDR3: TGTGCCATCGGGGGACAGATTTACGAGCAGTACTTC. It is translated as CAIGGQIYEQYF.

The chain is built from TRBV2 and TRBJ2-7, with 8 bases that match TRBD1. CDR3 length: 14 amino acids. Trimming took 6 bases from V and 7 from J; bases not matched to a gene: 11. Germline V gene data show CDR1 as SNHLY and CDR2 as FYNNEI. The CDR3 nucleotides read TGTGCCAGCAGCTACGGACAGGGCGATCGGGAGCAGTACTTC. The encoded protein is CASSYGQGDREQYF.

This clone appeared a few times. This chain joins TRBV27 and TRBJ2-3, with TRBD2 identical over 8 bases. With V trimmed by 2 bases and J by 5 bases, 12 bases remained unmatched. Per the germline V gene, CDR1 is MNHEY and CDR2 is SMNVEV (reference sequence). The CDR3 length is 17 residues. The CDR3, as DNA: TGTGCCAGCAGTTTAAGGTTGCGGGAGGCCGGGGGAGATACGCAGTATTTT. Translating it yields CASSLRLREAGGDTQYF.

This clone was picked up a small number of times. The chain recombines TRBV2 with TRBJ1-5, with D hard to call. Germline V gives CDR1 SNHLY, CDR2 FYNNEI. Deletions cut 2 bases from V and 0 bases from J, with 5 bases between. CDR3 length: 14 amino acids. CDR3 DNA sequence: TGTGCCAGCAGTGAAAGGAGTAGCAATCAGCCCCAGCATTTT. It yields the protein CASSERSSNQPQHF.

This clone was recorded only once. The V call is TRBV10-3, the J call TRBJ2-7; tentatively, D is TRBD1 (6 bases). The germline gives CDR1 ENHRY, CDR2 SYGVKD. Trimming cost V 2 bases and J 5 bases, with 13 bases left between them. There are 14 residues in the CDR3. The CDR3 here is CAISERQGNHEQYF. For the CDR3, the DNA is TGTGCCATCAGTGAGCGGCAGGGGAACCACGAGCAGTACTTC.

The CDR3 coding sequence is TGTGCCAGTAGTATAGGGGGACTAGCGGGGCGCTACAATGAGCAGTTCTTC. This gives the protein CASSIGGLAGRYNEQFF. V and J are TRBV19 and TRBJ2-1, with 13 bases that match TRBD2. The trim removed 1 base at V and 3 bases at J, leaving 3 bases unmatched. Germline V lookup: CDR1 LNHDA, CDR2 SQIVND (reference sequence). The CDR3 runs to 17 residues.

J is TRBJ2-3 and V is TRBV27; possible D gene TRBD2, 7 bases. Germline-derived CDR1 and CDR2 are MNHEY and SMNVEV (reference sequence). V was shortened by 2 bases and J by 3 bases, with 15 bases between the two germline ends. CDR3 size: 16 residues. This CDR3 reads CASSLGGASVTDTQYF. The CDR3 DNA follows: TGTGCCAGCAGTTTAGGGGGGGCTAGCGTAACAGATACGCAGTATTTT.

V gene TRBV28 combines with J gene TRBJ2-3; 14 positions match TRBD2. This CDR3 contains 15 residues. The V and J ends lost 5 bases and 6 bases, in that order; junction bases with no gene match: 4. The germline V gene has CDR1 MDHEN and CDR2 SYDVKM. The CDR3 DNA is TGTGCCAGCAGTGCCCGGACTAGCGGGAGGGATACGCAGTATTTT. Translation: CASSARTSGRDTQYF.

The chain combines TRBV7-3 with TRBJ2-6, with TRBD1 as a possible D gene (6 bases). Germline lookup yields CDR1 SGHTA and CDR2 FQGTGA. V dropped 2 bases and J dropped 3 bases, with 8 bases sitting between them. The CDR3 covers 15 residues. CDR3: CASSLQGLGANVLTF. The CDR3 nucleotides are TGTGCCAGCAGCTTACAGGGGCTTGGGGCCAACGTCCTGACTTTC.

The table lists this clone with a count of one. The chain's CDR3 is CASSVGLAGVAGELFF. CDR3 sequence (DNA): TGCGCCAGCAGCGTTGGACTAGCGGGGGTGGCCGGGGAGCTGTTTTTT. The rearrangement uses TRBV5-1 and TRBJ2-2; 13 nucleotides align to TRBD2. Germline CDR1 and CDR2: SGHRS and YFSETQ. V gave up 4 bases and J gave up 6 bases; unmatched junction bases: 6. The CDR3 is made up of 16 amino acids.

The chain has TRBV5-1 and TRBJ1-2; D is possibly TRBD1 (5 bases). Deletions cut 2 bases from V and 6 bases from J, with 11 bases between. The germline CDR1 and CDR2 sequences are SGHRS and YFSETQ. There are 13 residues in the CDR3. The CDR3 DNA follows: TGCGCCAGCAGCTTCGCAGGGCTAGATGGCTACACCTTC. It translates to CASSFAGLDGYTF.

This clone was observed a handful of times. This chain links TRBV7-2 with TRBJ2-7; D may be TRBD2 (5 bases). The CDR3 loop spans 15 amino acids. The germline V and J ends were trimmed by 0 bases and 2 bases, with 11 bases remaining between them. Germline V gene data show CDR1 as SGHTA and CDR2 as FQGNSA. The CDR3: CASSLAFSETYEQYF. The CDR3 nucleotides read TGTGCCAGCAGCTTAGCGTTTAGCGAGACCTACGAGCAGTACTTC.

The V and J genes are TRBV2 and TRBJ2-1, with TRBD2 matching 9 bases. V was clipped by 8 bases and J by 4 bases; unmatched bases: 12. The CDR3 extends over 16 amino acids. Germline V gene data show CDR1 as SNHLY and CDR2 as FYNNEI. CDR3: CASGGLAGVPYNEQFF. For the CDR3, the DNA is TGTGCCAGCGGGGGGTTAGCGGGGGTTCCATACAATGAGCAGTTCTTC.

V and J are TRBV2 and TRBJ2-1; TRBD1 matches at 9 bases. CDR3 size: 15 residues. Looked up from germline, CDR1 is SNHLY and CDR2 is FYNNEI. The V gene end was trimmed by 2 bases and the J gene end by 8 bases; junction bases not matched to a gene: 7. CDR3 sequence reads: CASSERGQGIDEQFF. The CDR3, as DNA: TGTGCCAGCAGTGAACGCGGACAGGGGATCGATGAGCAGTTCTTC. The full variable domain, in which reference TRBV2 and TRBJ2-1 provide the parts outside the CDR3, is EPEVTQTPSHQVTQMGQEVILRCVPISNHLYFYWYRQILGQKVEFLVSFYNNEISEKSEIFDDQFSVERPDGSNFTLKIRSTKLEDSAMYFCASSERGQGIDEQFFGPGTRLTVL.

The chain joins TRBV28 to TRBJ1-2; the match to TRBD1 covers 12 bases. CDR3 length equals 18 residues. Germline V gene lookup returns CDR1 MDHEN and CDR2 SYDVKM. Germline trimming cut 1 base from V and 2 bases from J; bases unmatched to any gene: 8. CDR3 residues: CASSLYLGGTGGNYGYTF. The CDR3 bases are TGTGCCAGCAGTTTATATCTGGGAGGGACAGGGGGCAACTATGGCTACACCTTC.

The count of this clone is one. The CDR3 DNA sequence: TGTGCCAGCAGCCCGACAGGAAGCGAGCAGTACTTC. Protein sequence: CASSPTGSEQYF. V and J are TRBV28 and TRBJ2-7; tentatively, D is TRBD1 (6 bases). The V end was cut by 6 bases, the J end by 6 bases, with 12 bases between. Germline V gives CDR1 MDHEN, CDR2 SYDVKM. The CDR3 spans 12 residues.